Shown below are 19 T cell receptor beta chains from a single sample sequenced in a study of blood T cell repertoires in COVID-19. Assay used: immunoSEQ multiplex PCR; TCRdb lists only in-frame clones, some missing. The sample records 200,000 to 300,000 clones, 88% being singletons. The sequencing sample was made of peripheral blood. The receptors come from a man in his sixties who had recovered from COVID-19.

The DNA of the CDR3 is TGTGCCAGCAGCTTAAGAGTTGGCTCTGGGGCCAACGTCCTGACTTTC. Translated: CASSLRVGSGANVLTF. J is TRBJ2-6 and V is TRBV7-9, with D unclear. The V gene's germline CDR1 is SEHNR and CDR2 FQNEAQ (reference sequence). The CDR3 runs to 16 residues. Trimming removed 2 bases from V and 0 bases from J, with 8 bases in between. The variable domain in full, completed from reference TRBV7-9 and TRBJ2-6, reads DTGVSQNPRHKITKRGQNVTFRCDPISEHNRLYWYRQTLGQGPEFLTYFQNEAQLEKSRLLSDRFSAERPKGSFSTLEIQRTEQGDSAMYLCASSLRVGSGANVLTFGAGSRLTVL.

The chain links TRBV13 to TRBJ2-3, with D maybe TRBD2 (6 bases). Deletions cut 5 bases from V and 2 bases from J, with 17 bases between. The CDR3 is made up of 16 amino acids. The germline gives CDR1 PRHDT, CDR2 FYEKMQ (reference sequence). CDR3 in amino acids: CASSLRLDRSTDTQYF. The DNA of the CDR3 is TGTGCCAGCAGCCTAAGACTAGATAGGTCCACAGATACGCAGTATTTT.

The V and J genes are TRBV11-2 and TRBJ2-7; possible D gene TRBD2, 5 bases. V lost 3 bases and J lost 5, with 17 bases in between. The CDR3 contains 15 residues. Germline CDR1 SGHAT, CDR2 FQNNGV. The DNA for the CDR3 is TGTGCCAGCAGCTTGACCGGGATTCGAGCCCACGAGCAGTACTTC. It is translated as CASSLTGIRAHEQYF. The whole variable domain, remainder taken from reference TRBV11-2 and TRBJ2-7, is EAGVAQSPRYKIIEKRQSVAFWCNPISGHATLYWYQQILGQGPKLLIQFQNNGVVDDSQLPKDRFSAERLKGVDSTLKIQPAKLEDSAVYLCASSLTGIRAHEQYFGPGTRLTVT.

The chain recombines TRBV5-1 with TRBJ1-6; TRBD1 matches 8 bases. This CDR3 is 17 amino acids long. Germline CDR1 SGHRS, CDR2 YFSETQ. The V and J ends lost 0 bases and 9 bases, in that order; junction bases with no gene match: 11. The CDR3 sequence: CASSLGGWDRSSSPLHF. CDR3 in DNA: TGCGCCAGCAGCTTGGGGGGTTGGGACAGGTCGAGTTCACCCCTCCACTTT.

The chain recombines TRBV6-5 with TRBJ2-5, with a weak D call TRBD1 (5 bases). CDR1 is MNHEY and CDR2 is SVGAGI in the germline V gene. Trimming removed 8 bases at V and 2 bases at J, with 18 bases between. This CDR3 spans 15 amino acids. CDR3 amino acids: CASHALSQGQETQYF. The CDR3 coding sequence is TGTGCCAGCCACGCCCTCTCCCAGGGTCAAGAGACCCAGTACTTC.

The gene calls are TRBV7-3 and TRBJ2-1, with TRBD2 identical over 10 bases. V lost 1 base, J lost 7 bases, and 10 bases stayed unmatched. The CDR3 extends over 17 amino acids. The germline gives CDR1 SGHTA, CDR2 FQGTGA. The CDR3: CASSLRGTSDLGNEQFF. Here the CDR3 DNA reads TGTGCCAGCAGCTTAAGAGGGACTAGCGATTTGGGAAATGAGCAGTTCTTC.

The CDR3 DNA is TGTGCCAGCGGGGCCCGGACTAGCGGGGGGGCCCGGTTAACAGATACGCAGTATTTT. It is translated as CASGARTSGGARLTDTQYF. This rearrangement joins TRBV5-5 to TRBJ2-3, with TRBD2 matching over 15 bases. This CDR3 has 19 amino acids. With 7 bases clipped from V and 3 bases from J, the junction kept 15 bases outside the gene matches. Germline CDR1 reads SGHKS; CDR2 reads YYEKEE (reference sequence).

The sample holds one count of this clone. The CDR3 sequence: CASRPNGGNEQFF. CDR3 nucleotides: TGTGCCAGCAGACCGAACGGGGGGAATGAGCAGTTCTTC. V gene TRBV27 combines with J gene TRBJ2-1, with 7 positions matching TRBD2. The junction had 6 bases not matched to a gene; V was cut back by 6 bases and J by 7 bases. CDR1 is MNHEY, CDR2 SMNVEV, per germline (reference sequence). This CDR3 contains 13 residues.

V gene TRBV12-3 or TRBV12-4 combines with J gene TRBJ1-2; D is undetermined. Trimming removed 3 bases from V and 6 bases from J, with 11 bases in between. This CDR3 comprises 13 residues. The CDR3 region is CASSFTGFDGYTF. CDR3 DNA: TGTGCCAGCAGTTTCACGGGATTTGATGGCTACACCTTC.

V and J are TRBV5-4 and TRBJ2-7, with a weak D call TRBD2 (6 bases). V lost 2 bases and J lost 0, with 12 bases in between. Germline lookup yields CDR1 SGHNT and CDR2 YYREEE (reference sequence). The CDR3 has 15 residues. The CDR3 protein is CASSLDAGRSYEQYF. As DNA, the CDR3 is TGTGCCAGCAGCTTAGACGCGGGGCGCTCCTACGAGCAGTACTTC.

The V and J genes are TRBV7-2 and TRBJ2-7; D may be TRBD2 (5 bases). The CDR3 consists of 15 residues. In germline, CDR1 is SGHTA, CDR2 FQGNSA. The germline V and J ends were trimmed by 5 bases and 2 bases, with 16 bases remaining between them. The CDR3 region has the DNA TGTGCCAGCAGCCCCGGCCCAGCGCGGGCCTACGAGCAGTACTTC. Encoded protein: CASSPGPARAYEQYF.

This chain links TRBV24-1 with TRBJ2-1; 8 bases match TRBD2. With V trimmed by 5 bases and J by 10 bases, 12 bases remained unmatched. The CDR3 spans 15 residues. Per the germline V gene, CDR1 is KGHDR and CDR2 is SFDVKD. The CDR3 nucleotides are TGTGCCACCAGTGGGCGGGAAGCGGGGGTCGGCGAGCAGTTCTTC. Protein sequence: CATSGREAGVGEQFF.

This chain joins TRBV5-1 and TRBJ2-1; 9 nucleotides line up with TRBD1. The J segment lost 7 bases and the V segment lost 7 bases, leaving 9 bases of the junction unmatched. Germline CDR1 SGHRS, CDR2 YFSETQ. CDR3 length: 14 amino acids. CDR3: CASASGQGRNEQFF. CDR3 in DNA: TGCGCCAGCGCCTCGGGACAGGGAAGGAATGAGCAGTTCTTC.

The chain combines TRBV10-3 with TRBJ2-3, with D possibly matching TRBD2 (6 bases). Trimming stripped 9 bases from V and 2 bases from J, with 18 bases between. The V gene's germline CDR1 is ENHRY and CDR2 SYGVKD. The CDR3 has 15 residues. This CDR3 reads CAMGKGPSDTDTQYF. As DNA, the CDR3 is TGTGCCATGGGGAAGGGCCCTAGCGACACAGATACGCAGTATTTT.

The rearrangement uses TRBV18 and TRBJ2-1; 9 nucleotides align to TRBD1. The V gene's germline CDR1 is KGHSH and CDR2 LQKENI. The length of the CDR3 is 15 residues. J gave up 6 bases and V 3 bases, and 6 bases lay outside the gene matches. In DNA form, the CDR3 reads TGTGCCAGCTCACCCGATTCGACAGGGGGCAATGAGCAGTTCTTC. As protein: CASSPDSTGGNEQFF.

The chain carries TRBV2 and TRBJ1-4; D not resolved. CDR3 size: 14 residues. The V gene's germline CDR1 is SNHLY and CDR2 FYNNEI. V was trimmed by 4 bases and J by 8 bases, leaving 14 bases between them. Here the CDR3 DNA reads TGTGCCAGCAGTGTCAGCCAGGTGATAGAAAAACTGTTTTTT. Translated, it gives CASSVSQVIEKLFF.

V gene TRBV5-1 combines with J gene TRBJ1-2; TRBD1 matches 10 bases. The germline CDR1 and CDR2 sequences are SGHRS and YFSETQ. The CDR3 sequence is 15 residues long. V shed 4 bases, J shed 4 bases, and the junction held 7 bases outside the gene matches. The CDR3 bases are TGCGCCAGCAGCGTAGACAGGGGGCCTAGCTATGGCTACACCTTC. Its translation is CASSVDRGPSYGYTF.

V is TRBV29-1 and J is TRBJ1-5; weak D call: TRBD1 (5 bases). Per the germline V gene, CDR1 is SQVTM and CDR2 is ANQGSEA. The germline V and J ends were trimmed by 6 bases and 4 bases, with 19 bases remaining between them. This CDR3 has 15 amino acids. CDR3 in DNA: TGCAGCGTCGCCGATAAGGCAGGGCTTAATCAGCCCCAGCATTTT. Protein product: CSVADKAGLNQPQHF.

CDR3 coding DNA: TGTGCCAGCAGCCAGACACAGGGGTTTAAGGAGACCCAGTACTTC. As protein: CASSQTQGFKETQYF. V usage is TRBV14 and J usage is TRBJ2-5; 7 nucleotides align to TRBD1. Germline values: CDR1 SGHDN, CDR2 FVKESK. The V gene end was trimmed by 3 bases and the J gene end by 5 bases; junction bases not matched to a gene: 9. This CDR3 contains 15 residues.